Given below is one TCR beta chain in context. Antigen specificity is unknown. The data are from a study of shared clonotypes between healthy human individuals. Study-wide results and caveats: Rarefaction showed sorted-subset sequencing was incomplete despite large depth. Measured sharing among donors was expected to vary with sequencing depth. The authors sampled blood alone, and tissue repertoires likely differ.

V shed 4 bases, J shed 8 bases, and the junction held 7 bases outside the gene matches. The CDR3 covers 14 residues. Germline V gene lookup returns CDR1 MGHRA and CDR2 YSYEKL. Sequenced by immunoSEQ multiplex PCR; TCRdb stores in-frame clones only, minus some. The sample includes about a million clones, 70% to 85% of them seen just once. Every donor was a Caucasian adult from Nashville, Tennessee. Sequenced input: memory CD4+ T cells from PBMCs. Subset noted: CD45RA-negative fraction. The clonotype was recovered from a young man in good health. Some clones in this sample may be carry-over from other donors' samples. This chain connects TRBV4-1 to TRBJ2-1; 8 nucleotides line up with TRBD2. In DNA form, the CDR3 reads TGCGCCAGCAGCCTTCGGGAAGCGGGAGATGAGCAGTTCTTC. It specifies CASSLREAGDEQFF.